The 9 T cell receptor beta chains below come from one sample, sequenced in a study of control samples from healthy donors and cancer patients. Libraries were prepared by immunoSEQ multiplex PCR; TCRdb keeps only in-frame clonotypes and omits some of them. This sample has about 75,000 clones, with around 94% found just once. Sequenced material: blood. These receptors were collected from a middle-aged woman in good health.

This sequence joins TRBV7-9 and TRBJ2-3; the match to TRBD1 covers 7 bases. V dropped 0 bases and J dropped 2; count of bases not matched to a gene: 5. Per the germline V gene, CDR1 is SEHNR and CDR2 is FQNEAQ (reference sequence). The CDR3 extends over 16 amino acids. CDR3 DNA sequence: TGTGCCAGCAGCTTAGCAGAGCAGGGGGACACAGATACGCAGTATTTT. Translating it yields CASSLAEQGDTDTQYF.

The chain employs TRBV19 and TRBJ2-3, with 8 bases identical to TRBD2. V dropped 5 bases and J dropped 2; count of bases not matched to a gene: 6. The length of the CDR3 is 15 residues. Germline CDR1 LNHDA, CDR2 SQIVND (reference sequence). The CDR3 region has the DNA TGTGCCAGTAGTTGGCAAGCGGGAGTCACAGATACGCAGTATTTT. Translated, it gives CASSWQAGVTDTQYF.

The V and J genes are TRBV5-6 and TRBJ2-1, with D tentatively TRBD2 (5 bases). The CDR3 is 15 residues long. The germline V gene has CDR1 SGHDT and CDR2 YYEEEE. Trimming took off 0 bases at V and 5 bases at J, with 12 bases between the two ends. This chain's CDR3 is CASSLVERTNNEQFF. CDR3 bases: TGTGCCAGCAGCTTGGTGGAGCGGACCAACAATGAGCAGTTCTTC.

The V and J genes are TRBV24-1 and TRBJ2-7; 8 nucleotides match TRBD1. Germline V gene lookup returns CDR1 KGHDR and CDR2 SFDVKD. V lost 9 bases and J lost 6; bases outside the gene matches: 6. The CDR3 covers 12 residues. CDR3 residues: CATPGQVLEQYF. The CDR3 nucleotides read TGTGCCACCCCGGGACAGGTCCTCGAGCAGTACTTC.

This chain joins TRBV12-5 and TRBJ1-5, with no clear D. This CDR3 has 16 amino acids. Germline values: CDR1 LGHNT, CDR2 FRNRAP. V lost 1 base and J 0 bases, leaving 10 bases between the germline ends. The CDR3: CASGLGPGSSNQPQHF. The DNA for the CDR3 is TGTGCTAGTGGTTTGGGACCGGGGAGTAGCAATCAGCCCCAGCATTTT.

The rearrangement uses TRBV29-1 and TRBJ1-1, with D tentatively TRBD1 (5 bases). In germline, CDR1 is SQVTM, CDR2 ANQGSEA. CDR3 size: 13 residues. Trimming removed 5 bases from V and 3 bases from J, with 13 bases in between. The CDR3 nucleotides read TGCAGCGTTTCTTGGGGGGGGGACACTGAAGCTTTCTTT. The encoded protein is CSVSWGGDTEAFF.

The V and J genes are TRBV5-1 and TRBJ2-4; no firm D call. The germline V and J ends were trimmed by 4 bases and 6 bases, with 20 bases remaining between them. The V gene's germline CDR1 is SGHRS and CDR2 YFSETQ. The CDR3 runs to 16 residues. CDR3 loop: CASSTSGAPIPNIQYF. The CDR3 nucleotides are TGCGCCAGCAGCACGTCTGGAGCGCCGATCCCAAACATTCAGTACTTC.

As to this clone: The junction does not match germline at one end; this may be a read error. The chain uses TRBV7-7 and TRBJ2-2, with 10 bases that match TRBD1. The CDR3 is 15 amino acids. Germline CDR1 is SSHAT and CDR2 is FNYEAQ (reference sequence). DNA for the CDR3: TGTGCTAGCAGCTTTGGGACAGGGGACACCGGGGAGCTGTTTTTT. This codes for CASSFGTGDTGELFF.

The chain uses TRBV10-3 and TRBJ2-7, with 11 bases lining up with TRBD1. Germline V lookup: CDR1 ENHRY, CDR2 SYGVKD. J gave up 4 bases and V 2 bases, and 7 bases lay outside the gene matches. CDR3 length: 16 residues. The CDR3 DNA is TGTGCCATCAGTGAGGCGGGGGGACAGGGGGTTTACGAGCAGTACTTC. This gives the protein CAISEAGGQGVYEQYF.